This T cell receptor beta chain derives from a study of blood T cells in healthy people across ages. The people who gave samples were healthy Caucasians from Russia, aged roughly 6 to 90. A second PCR, run for about 7 to 11 cycles, used a sample-barcoded 5' primer plus a J-beta primer mix. Each CDR3 protein gets one entry after TCRdb re-called the 5' RACE reads with MiXCR. This table holds around 1.5 million distinct CDR3 sequences, roughly 40% found once. This clonotype was obtained from a young woman in good health. The sequenced sample was blood.

The CDR3 nucleotides read TGCGCCAGCAGCCAAGCGGGACGGAACACCCGAGAGGAGACCCAGTACTTC. Residues: CASSQAGRNTREETQYF. The chain employs TRBV4-1 and TRBJ2-5; D may match TRBD1 or TRBD2 (5 bases each). The germline V gene encodes CDR1 MGHRA and CDR2 YSYEKL. This CDR3 is 17 amino acids long. Between the trimmed V and J ends, which lost 1 base and 5 bases, there was a span of 20 bases.